This record covers a single T cell receptor beta chain. The antigen remains unidentified. This CDR3 comprises 17 residues. Germline V CDR1 and CDR2: DFQATT, SNEGSKA (reference sequence). Deletions cut 1 base from V and 4 bases from J, with 23 bases between. TCRbeta library construction was performed incorporating unique molecular identifiers. TCRdb re-called the PCR reads with MiXCR, one entry per CDR3 protein. The profile shows just under 250,000 distinct CDR3 sequences, around 25% of them singletons. This sample stems from a study of T-cell reconstitution after alpha-beta-depleted transplantation in children. Findings and limits, study-wide: T cells produced anew were the main source of T-cell counts and diversity one year after transplant.

The TCR comes from a girl aged 2 to 9 with Fanconi anemia, due to receive a stem cell transplant. The sequencing used PBMCs, collected before TCRalphabeta/CD19-depleted stem cell transplant. The chain joins TRBV20-1 to TRBJ2-7, with D maybe TRBD2 (6 bases). The CDR3 DNA reads as TGCAGTGCTAGAGTCCTAGCTGGAACCTCGGGGGTATACGAGCAGTACTTC. Protein sequence: CSARVLAGTSGVYEQYF.